This T cell receptor beta chain originates from a study of graft-versus-host responses after intestinal transplantation. The overall study: Each patient got anti-thymocyte globulin induction, then tacrolimus and steroids for approximately 3 years.

Germline CDR1 is MDHEN and CDR2 is SYDVKM. The CDR3 totals 15 residues. V shed 7 bases, J shed 2 bases, and the junction held 6 bases outside the gene matches. This table comes from immunoSEQ multiplex PCR, and its TCRdb copy is limited to in-frame clones, with some not included. Of approximately 19,000 clones in the sample, roughly 82% are singletons; the top ten hold around 1.9%. Specimen: PBMCs, collected 14 days after transplant. This TCR derives from a human patient who received an intestinal transplant, so some T cells may come from the graft donor. The rearrangement links TRBV28 to TRBJ2-1; TRBD2 matches 9 bases. The CDR3 DNA sequence: TGTGCCAGCACTCTCAGACTAGCGGCCTACAATGAGCAGTTCTTC. It yields the protein CASTLRLAAYNEQFF.